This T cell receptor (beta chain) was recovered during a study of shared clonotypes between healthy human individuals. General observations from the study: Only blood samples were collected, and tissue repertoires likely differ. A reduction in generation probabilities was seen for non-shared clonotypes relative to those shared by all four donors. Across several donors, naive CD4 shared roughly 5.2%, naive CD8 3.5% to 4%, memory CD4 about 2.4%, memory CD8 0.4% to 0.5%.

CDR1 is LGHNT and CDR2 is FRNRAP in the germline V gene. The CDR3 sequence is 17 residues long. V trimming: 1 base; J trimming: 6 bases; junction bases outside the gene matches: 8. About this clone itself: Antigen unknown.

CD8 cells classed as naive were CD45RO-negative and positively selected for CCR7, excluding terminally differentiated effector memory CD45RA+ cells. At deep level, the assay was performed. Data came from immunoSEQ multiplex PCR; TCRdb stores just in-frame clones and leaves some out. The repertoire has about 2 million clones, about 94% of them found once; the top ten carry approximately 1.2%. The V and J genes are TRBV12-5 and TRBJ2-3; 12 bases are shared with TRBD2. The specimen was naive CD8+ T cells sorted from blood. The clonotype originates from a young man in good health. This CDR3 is CASGLGSSGGGLDTQYF. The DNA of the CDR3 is TGTGCTAGTGGTTTGGGTTCTAGCGGGGGGGGCCTCGATACGCAGTATTTT. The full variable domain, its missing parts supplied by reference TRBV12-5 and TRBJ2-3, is DARVTQTPRHKVTEMGQEVTMRCQPILGHNTVFWYRQTMMQGLELLAYFRNRAPLDDSGMPKDRFSAEMPDATLATLKIQPSEPRDSAVYFCASGLGSSGGGLDTQYFGPGTRLTVL.